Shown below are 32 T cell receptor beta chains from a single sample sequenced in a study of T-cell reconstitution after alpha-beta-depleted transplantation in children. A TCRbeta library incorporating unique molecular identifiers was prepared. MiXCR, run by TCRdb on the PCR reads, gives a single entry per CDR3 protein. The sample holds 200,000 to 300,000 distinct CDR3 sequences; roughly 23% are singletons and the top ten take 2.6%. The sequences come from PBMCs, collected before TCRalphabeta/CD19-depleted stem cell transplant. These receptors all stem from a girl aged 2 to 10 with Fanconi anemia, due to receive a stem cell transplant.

The CDR3 DNA reads as TGCAGTGCCGTGTGGCAGGGCGAGGGAAAACTGTTTTTT. Translated: CSAVWQGEGKLFF. The chain carries TRBV20-1 and TRBJ1-4; the D gene is possibly TRBD1 (5 bases). The CDR3 extends over 13 amino acids. Germline assignment: CDR1 DFQATT and CDR2 SNEGSKA (reference sequence). V shed 6 bases and J shed 10 bases, with 18 bases lying between them.

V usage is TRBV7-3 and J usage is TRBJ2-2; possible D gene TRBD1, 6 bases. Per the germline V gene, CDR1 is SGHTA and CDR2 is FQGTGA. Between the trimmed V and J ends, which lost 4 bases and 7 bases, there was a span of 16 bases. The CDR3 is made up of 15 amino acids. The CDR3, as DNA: TGTGCCAGCAGCTCCCGACTCTTACAGGGCGGGGAGCTGTTTTTT. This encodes CASSSRLLQGGELFF.

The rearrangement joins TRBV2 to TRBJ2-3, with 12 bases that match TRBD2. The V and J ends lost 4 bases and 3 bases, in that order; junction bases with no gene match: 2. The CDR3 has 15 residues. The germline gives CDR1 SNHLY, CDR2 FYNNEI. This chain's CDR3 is CASSVGLAGTDTQYF. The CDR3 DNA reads TGTGCCAGCAGTGTAGGACTAGCGGGAACAGATACGCAGTATTTT.

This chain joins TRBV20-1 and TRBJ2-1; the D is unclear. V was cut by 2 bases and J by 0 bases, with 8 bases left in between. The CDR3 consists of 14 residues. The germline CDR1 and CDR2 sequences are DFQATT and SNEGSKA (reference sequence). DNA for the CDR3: TGCAGTGCTAGACCCGACGACTCCTACAATGAGCAGTTCTTC. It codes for CSARPDDSYNEQFF.

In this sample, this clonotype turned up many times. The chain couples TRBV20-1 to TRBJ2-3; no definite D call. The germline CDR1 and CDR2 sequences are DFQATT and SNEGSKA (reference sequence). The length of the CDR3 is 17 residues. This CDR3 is CSASRLDNFLSTDTQYF. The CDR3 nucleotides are TGCAGCGCCTCTAGGCTAGACAACTTCCTTAGCACAGATACGCAGTATTTT.

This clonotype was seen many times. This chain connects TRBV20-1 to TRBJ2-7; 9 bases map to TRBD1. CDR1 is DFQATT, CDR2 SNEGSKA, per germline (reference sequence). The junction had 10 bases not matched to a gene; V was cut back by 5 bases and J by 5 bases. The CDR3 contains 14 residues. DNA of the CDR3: TGCAGTGCTGCCCAACCGGGACAGGGTAACGAGCAGTACTTC. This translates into CSAAQPGQGNEQYF.

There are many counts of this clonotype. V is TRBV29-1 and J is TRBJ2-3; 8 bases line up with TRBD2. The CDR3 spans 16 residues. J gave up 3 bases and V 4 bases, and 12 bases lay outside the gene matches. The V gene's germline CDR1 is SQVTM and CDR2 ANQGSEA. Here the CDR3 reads CSVGGLPGLGTDTQYF. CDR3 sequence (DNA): TGCAGCGTTGGAGGTTTGCCGGGACTAGGAACAGATACGCAGTATTTT.

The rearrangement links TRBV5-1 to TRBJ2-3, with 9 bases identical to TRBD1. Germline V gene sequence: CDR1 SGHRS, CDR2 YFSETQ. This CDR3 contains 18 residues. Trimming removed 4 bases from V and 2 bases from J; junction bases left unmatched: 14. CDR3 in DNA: TGCGCCAGCAGCGCATTCTTTTCACAGGGGGCTAACACAGATACGCAGTATTTT. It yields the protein CASSAFFSQGANTDTQYF.

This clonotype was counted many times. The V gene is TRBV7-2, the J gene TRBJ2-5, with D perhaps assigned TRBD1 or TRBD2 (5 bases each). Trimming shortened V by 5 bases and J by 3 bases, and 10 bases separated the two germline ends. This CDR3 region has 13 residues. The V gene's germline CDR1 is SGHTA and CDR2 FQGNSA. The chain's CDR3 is CASSGTGKETQYF. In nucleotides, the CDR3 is TGTGCCAGCAGCGGGACCGGAAAAGAGACCCAGTACTTC.

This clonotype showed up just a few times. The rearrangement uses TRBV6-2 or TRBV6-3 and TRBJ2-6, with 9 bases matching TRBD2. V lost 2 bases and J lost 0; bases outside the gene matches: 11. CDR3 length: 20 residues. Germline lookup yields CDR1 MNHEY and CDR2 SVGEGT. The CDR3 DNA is TGTGCCAGCAGTTACGAACTAGCGGGCCAGCGGAACTCTGGGGCCAACGTCCTGACTTTC. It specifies CASSYELAGQRNSGANVLTF.

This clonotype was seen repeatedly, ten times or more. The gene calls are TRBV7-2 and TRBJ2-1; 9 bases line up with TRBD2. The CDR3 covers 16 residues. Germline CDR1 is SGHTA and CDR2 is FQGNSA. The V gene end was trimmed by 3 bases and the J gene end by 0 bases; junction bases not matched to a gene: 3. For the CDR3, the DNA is TGTGCCAGCAGCTTCAGTAGCGGGAGCTCCTACAATGAGCAGTTCTTC. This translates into CASSFSSGSSYNEQFF.

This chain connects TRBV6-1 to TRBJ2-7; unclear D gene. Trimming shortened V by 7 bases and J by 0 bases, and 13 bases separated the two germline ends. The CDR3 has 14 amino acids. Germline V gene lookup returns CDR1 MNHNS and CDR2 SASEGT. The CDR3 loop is CASKKYGSSYEQYF. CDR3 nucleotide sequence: TGTGCCAGCAAGAAATATGGCTCCTCCTACGAGCAGTACTTC.

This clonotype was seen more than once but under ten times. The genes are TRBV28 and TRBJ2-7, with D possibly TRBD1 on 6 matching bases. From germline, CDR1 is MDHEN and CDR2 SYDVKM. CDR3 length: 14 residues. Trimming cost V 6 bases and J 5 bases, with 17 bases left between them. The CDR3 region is CASRTLGAFNEQYF. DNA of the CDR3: TGTGCCAGCAGGACATTGGGGGCTTTCAACGAGCAGTACTTC.

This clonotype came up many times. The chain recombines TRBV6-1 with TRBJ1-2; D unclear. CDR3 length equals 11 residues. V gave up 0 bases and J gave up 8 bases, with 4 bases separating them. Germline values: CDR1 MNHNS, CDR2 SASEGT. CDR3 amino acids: CASSEASGYTF. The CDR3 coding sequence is TGTGCCAGCAGTGAAGCATCGGGCTACACCTTC.

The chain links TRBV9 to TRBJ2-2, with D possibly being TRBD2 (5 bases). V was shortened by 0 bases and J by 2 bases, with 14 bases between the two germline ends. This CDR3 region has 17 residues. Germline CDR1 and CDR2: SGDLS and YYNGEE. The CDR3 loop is CASSVALEGTNTGELFF. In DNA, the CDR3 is TGTGCCAGCAGCGTAGCTTTAGAGGGAACTAACACCGGGGAGCTGTTTTTT. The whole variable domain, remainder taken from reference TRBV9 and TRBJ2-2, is DSGVTQTPKHLITATGQRVTLRCSPRSGDLSVYWYQQSLDQGLQFLIQYYNGEERAKGNILERFSAQQFPDLHSELNLSSLELGDSALYFCASSVALEGTNTGELFFGEGSRLTVL.

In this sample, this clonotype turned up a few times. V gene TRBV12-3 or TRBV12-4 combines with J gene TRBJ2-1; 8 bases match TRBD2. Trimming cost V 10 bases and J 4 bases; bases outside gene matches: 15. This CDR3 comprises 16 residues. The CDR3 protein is CATSLGLAGSYNEQFF. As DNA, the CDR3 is TGTGCCACGAGTTTAGGATTAGCGGGATCATACAATGAGCAGTTCTTC.

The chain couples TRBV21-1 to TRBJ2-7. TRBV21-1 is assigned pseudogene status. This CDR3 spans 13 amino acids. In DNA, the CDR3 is TGTGCCAGCAGCGAAGGAGCAAACTACGAGCAGTACTTC. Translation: CASSEGANYEQYF.

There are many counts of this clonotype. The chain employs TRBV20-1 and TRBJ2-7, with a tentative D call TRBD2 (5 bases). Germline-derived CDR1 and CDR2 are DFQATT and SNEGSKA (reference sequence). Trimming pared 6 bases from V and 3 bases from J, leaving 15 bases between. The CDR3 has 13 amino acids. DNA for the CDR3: TGCAGTGCACATCAGGTGGCGGGCTACGAGCAGTACTTC. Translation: CSAHQVAGYEQYF.

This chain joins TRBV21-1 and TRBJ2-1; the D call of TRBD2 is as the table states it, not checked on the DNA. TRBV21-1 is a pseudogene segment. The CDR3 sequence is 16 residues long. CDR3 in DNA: TGTGCCAGCAGCAACCGAAACATAGGGAGATACAATGAGCAGTTCTTC. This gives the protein CASSNRNIGRYNEQFF.

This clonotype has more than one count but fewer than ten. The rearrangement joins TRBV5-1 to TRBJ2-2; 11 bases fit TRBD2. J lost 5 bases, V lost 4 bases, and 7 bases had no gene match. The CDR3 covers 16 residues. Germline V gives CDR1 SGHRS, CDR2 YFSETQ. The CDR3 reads CASSLLLAGETGELFF. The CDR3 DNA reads TGCGCCAGCAGCCTACTACTAGCGGGAGAGACCGGGGAGCTGTTTTTT.

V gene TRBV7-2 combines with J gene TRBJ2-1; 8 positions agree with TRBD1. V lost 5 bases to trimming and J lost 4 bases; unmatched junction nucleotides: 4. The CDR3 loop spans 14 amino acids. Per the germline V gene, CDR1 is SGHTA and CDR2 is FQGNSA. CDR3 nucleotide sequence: TGTGCCAGCAGCCCGGGACAGGTTTACAATGAGCAGTTCTTC. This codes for CASSPGQVYNEQFF. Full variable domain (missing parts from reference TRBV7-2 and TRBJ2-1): GAGVSQSPSNKVTEKGKDVELRCDPISGHTALYWYRQSLGQGLEFLIYFQGNSAPDKSGLPSDRFSAERTGGSVSTLTIQRTQQEDSAVYLCASSPGQVYNEQFFGPGTRLTVL.

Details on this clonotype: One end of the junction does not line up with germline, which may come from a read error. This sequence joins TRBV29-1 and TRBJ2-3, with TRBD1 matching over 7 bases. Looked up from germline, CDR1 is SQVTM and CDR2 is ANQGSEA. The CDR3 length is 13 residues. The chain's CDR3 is CSVGAAGTDTQYF. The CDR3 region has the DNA TGCAGCGTTGGGGCTGCCGGGACAGATACGCAATATTTT.

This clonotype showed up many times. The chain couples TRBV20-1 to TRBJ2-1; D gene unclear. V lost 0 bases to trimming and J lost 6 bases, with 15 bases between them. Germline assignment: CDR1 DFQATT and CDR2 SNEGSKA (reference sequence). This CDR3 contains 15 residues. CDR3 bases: TGCAGTGCTAGAGATTTGTCAGAGACGGCCAATGAGCAGTTCTTC. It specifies CSARDLSETANEQFF.

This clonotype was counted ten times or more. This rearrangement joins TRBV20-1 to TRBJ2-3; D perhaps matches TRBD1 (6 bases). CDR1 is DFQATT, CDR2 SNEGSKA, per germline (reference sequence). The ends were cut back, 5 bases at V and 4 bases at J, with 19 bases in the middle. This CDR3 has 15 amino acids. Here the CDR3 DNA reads TGCAGTGCTCAGACCCTGACGAACAGGGCAGATACGCAGTATTTT. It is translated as CSAQTLTNRADTQYF.

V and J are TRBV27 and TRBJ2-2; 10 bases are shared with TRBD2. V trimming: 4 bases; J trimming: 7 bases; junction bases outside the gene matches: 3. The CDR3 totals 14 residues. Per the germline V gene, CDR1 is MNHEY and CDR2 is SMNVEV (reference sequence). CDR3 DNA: TGTGCCAGCAGTTCGGGACTAGCGTTCGGGGAGCTGTTTTTT. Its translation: CASSSGLAFGELFF.

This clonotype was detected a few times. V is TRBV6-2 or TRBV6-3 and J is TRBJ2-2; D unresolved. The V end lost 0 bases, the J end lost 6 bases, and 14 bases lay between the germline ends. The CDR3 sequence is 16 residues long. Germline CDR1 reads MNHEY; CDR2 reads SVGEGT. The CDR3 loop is CASSYSISPGPGELFF. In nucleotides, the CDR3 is TGTGCCAGCAGTTACTCGATTTCCCCCGGCCCCGGGGAGCTGTTTTTT.

The CDR3 sequence: CASSSARGRNTGELFF. The CDR3 bases are TGTGCCAGCAGTTCGGCCAGGGGGCGGAACACCGGGGAGCTGTTTTTT. V gene TRBV27 combines with J gene TRBJ2-2, with TRBD1 matching 8 bases. Germline-derived CDR1 and CDR2 are MNHEY and SMNVEV (reference sequence). The CDR3 runs 16 residues. With V trimmed by 4 bases and J by 1 base, 5 bases remained unmatched.

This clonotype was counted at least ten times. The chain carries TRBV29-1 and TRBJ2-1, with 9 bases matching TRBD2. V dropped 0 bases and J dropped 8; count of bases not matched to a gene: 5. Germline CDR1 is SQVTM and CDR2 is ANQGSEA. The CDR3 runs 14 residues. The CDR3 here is CSVEDRRTSDEQFF. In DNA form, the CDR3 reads TGCAGCGTTGAAGATCGAAGGACTAGCGATGAGCAGTTCTTC.

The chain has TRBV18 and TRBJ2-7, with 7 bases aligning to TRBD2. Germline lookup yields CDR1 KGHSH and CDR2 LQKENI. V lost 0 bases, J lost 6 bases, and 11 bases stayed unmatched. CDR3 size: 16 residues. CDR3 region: CASSPPAGLEYSEQYF. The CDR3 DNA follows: TGTGCCAGCTCACCACCGGCAGGACTAGAATATTCCGAGCAGTACTTC.

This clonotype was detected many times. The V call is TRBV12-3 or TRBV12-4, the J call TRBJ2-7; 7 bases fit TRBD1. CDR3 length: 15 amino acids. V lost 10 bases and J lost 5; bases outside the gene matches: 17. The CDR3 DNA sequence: TGTGCCACCCGACAGTCTGGGACAGATCAGGACGAGCAGTACTTC. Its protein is CATRQSGTDQDEQYF.

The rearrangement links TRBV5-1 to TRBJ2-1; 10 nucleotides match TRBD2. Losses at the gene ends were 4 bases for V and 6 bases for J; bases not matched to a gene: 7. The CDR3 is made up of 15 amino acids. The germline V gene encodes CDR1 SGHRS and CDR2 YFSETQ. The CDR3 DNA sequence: TGCGCCAGCAGCCGTGCTAGCGGGAGAGCCAATGAGCAGTTCTTC. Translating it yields CASSRASGRANEQFF.

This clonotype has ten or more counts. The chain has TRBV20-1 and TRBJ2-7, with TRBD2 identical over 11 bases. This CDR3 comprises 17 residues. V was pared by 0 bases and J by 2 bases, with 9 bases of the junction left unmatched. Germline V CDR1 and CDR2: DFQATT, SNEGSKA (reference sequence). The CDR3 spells CSARDFGTSGYAYEQYF. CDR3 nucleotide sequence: TGCAGTGCTAGAGATTTCGGGACTAGCGGTTACGCCTACGAGCAGTACTTC.